Listed below are T cell receptor beta chains from one sample, sequenced in a study of T cells in tuberculosis. TCRdb keeps only in-frame clones here, not all; method: immunoSEQ multiplex PCR. The sample lists tens of thousands of clones; about 96% were seen once. Sequencing was done on a sample of PBMCs. Source of these receptors: a donor between 10 and 29 years old with latent tuberculosis or without tuberculosis infection. The CDR3 runs from the conserved cysteine through the conserved F or W. D genes are given only for firm matches. Part of the rows lack a size; the others show once, few, many or a class for expanded clones.

NA	NA	TRBJ1-1	TRBV7-9	TGTGCCAGCAGCTTAGAGACGCGGAGCACTGAAGCTTTCTTT	CASSLETRSTEAFF
NA	NA	TRBJ2-2	TRBV11-3	TGTGCCAGCAGCTCGGGGGGGACAGCGAACACCGGGGAGCTGTTTTTT	CASSSGGTANTGELFF
NA	TRBD1	TRBJ1-1	TRBV6-1	TGTGCCAGCAGTGTAGAACAGGGGGTGGGGACTGAAGCTTTCTTT	CASSVEQGVGTEAFF
NA	TRBD2	TRBJ2-1	TRBV9	TGTGCCAGCAGCGTTGGGGCTAGCGGGAGTTACAATGAGCAGTTCTTC	CASSVGASGSYNEQFF
NA	TRBD2	TRBJ2-5	TRBV11-3	TGTGCCAGCAGCACTAACTACCAGGGACTAGCGGGGGAACAGGAGACCCAGTACTTC	CASSTNYQGLAGEQETQYF
NA	NA	TRBJ2-6	TRBV11-1	TGTGCCAGCAGTCCCCAGGGGCGGGCTGGGGCCAACGTCCTGACTTTC	CASSPQGRAGANVLTF
NA	TRBD2	TRBJ2-7	TRBV11-3	TGTGCCAGCAGCTTCAGCGGGGCCACCTACGAGCAGTACTTC	CASSFSGATYEQYF
NA	NA	TRBJ1-2	TRBV5-4	TGTGCCAGCAGCCTACCACACCCGGACAGCAACTATGGCTACACCTTC	CASSLPHPDSNYGYTF
NA	NA	TRBJ1-1	TRBV4-1	TGCGCCAGCAGCCAGTTGGTTGCTGGGAGCACTGAAGCTTTCTTT	CASSQLVAGSTEAFF
NA	TRBD2	TRBJ2-1	TRBV14	TGTGCCAGCAGCCCACCCGGGACTAGTTCGGGTGAGCAGTTCTTC	CASSPPGTSSGEQFF
NA	TRBD2	TRBJ2-2	TRBV5-1	TGCGCCAGCAGCCCTGGGGTAGCGGGGGTAACCGGGGAGCTGTTTTTT	CASSPGVAGVTGELFF
NA	NA	TRBJ1-2	TRBV5-3	TGTGCCAGAAGCATCCGGACAGCCTTGTATGGCTACACCTTC	CARSIRTALYGYTF
NA	NA	TRBJ2-7	TRBV7-3	TGTGCCAGCAGCTTCTTTAATGGACAGGAGCAGTACTTC	CASSFFNGQEQYF
NA	NA	TRBJ1-5	TRBV30	TGTGCCTGGAGTCTTACAGGGTCTGATCAGCCCCAGCATTTT	CAWSLTGSDQPQHF
NA	TRBD1	TRBJ2-6	TRBV5-1	TGCGCCAGCAGCCGGCGAGGGACAGAGCTAATCTCTGGGGCCAACGTCCTGACTTTC	CASSRRGTELISGANVLTF
few	NA	TRBJ1-2	TRBV7-9	TGTGCCAGCAGCTTACAGGGAAGTGGCTACACCTTC	CASSLQGSGYTF
NA	NA	TRBJ1-2	TRBV11-2	TGTGCCAGCAGCTTAGACAGGGTTTTTGGCTACACCTTC	CASSLDRVFGYTF
NA	NA	TRBJ2-2	TRBV4-2	TGTGCCAGCAGCCAAGATTGGTGGGGCGACACCGGGGAGCTGTTTTTT	CASSQDWWGDTGELFF
NA	NA	TRBJ2-7	TRBV5-1	TGCGCCAGCAGCTTGATGGGGGCGACTCACGAGCAGTACTTC	CASSLMGATHEQYF
once	NA	TRBJ1-1	TRBV11-3	TGTGCCAGCAGAAAAGACGGCTGGGGAGGCACTGAAGCTTTCTTT	CASRKDGWGGTEAFF
NA	NA	TRBJ1-5	TRBV7-8	TGTGCCAGCAGCTTAGGGAGTCTGGAGCCCCAGCATTTT	CASSLGSLEPQHF
NA	TRBD1	TRBJ2-1	TRBV6-1	TGTGCCAGCATCGGGACAGGGATATACAATGAGCAGTTCTTC	CASIGTGIYNEQFF
NA	TRBD1	TRBJ2-1	TRBV27	TGTGCCAGCAGTCGGACAGGGTATGGAAATGAGCAGTTCTTC	CASSRTGYGNEQFF
NA	NA	TRBJ2-1	TRBV11-2	TGTGCCAGCAGACTAGCAGGAGAGCAGTTCTTC	CASRLAGEQFF
NA	NA	TRBJ1-1	TRBV4-3	TGCGCCAGCAGCCAAGAAGCCCTGGGGAGCACTGAAGCTTTCTTT	CASSQEALGSTEAFF
NA	NA	TRBJ1-2	TRBV29-1	TGCAGCGTTGATCGCGGGGTGGGAGATGGCTACACCTTC	CSVDRGVGDGYTF
NA	NA	TRBJ2-3	TRBV28	TGTGCCAGCAGTTCGGGAAGCACAGATACGCAGTATTTT	CASSSGSTDTQYF
NA	TRBD1	TRBJ2-3	TRBV10-1	TGCGCCAGCAGTGAGTGGACAGGGAGCACAGATACGCAGTATTTT	CASSEWTGSTDTQYF
once	NA	TRBJ2-2	TRBV11-3	TGTGCCAGCAGCTTCGCAGGGAACACCGGGGAGCTGTTTTTT	CASSFAGNTGELFF
NA	NA	TRBJ1-2	TRBV19	TGTGCCAGTAGTATAGAAGGGGTCGGGTATGGCTACACCTTC	CASSIEGVGYGYTF
NA	NA	TRBJ2-3	TRBV7-3	TGTGCCAGCAGCTTTTATGGGCGCACAGATACGCAGTATTTT	CASSFYGRTDTQYF
once	NA	TRBJ2-1	TRBV30	TGTGCCTGGGAAAGCCTAGCTTTCAATGAGCAGTTCTTC	CAWESLAFNEQFF
NA	TRBD1	TRBJ2-3	TRBV27	TGTGCCAGCAGAATTACAGGGGGCCTCACAGATACGCAGTATTTT	CASRITGGLTDTQYF
NA	NA	TRBJ1-1	TRBV4-1	TGCGCCAGCAGCCAAGAGGGACTTATGAACACTGAAGCTTTCTTT	CASSQEGLMNTEAFF
NA	NA	TRBJ1-1	TRBV30	TGTGCCTGGAGTGTAGTCGCGGGGGGCACTGAAGCTTTCTTT	CAWSVVAGGTEAFF
NA	NA	TRBJ1-2	TRBV6-1	TGTGCCAGCAGTGTAGGGGAGGTCTATGGCTACACCTTC	CASSVGEVYGYTF
once	NA	TRBJ2-2	TRBV6-5	TGTGCCAGCATGTTTTGGCGGGGAACCGGGGAGCTGTTTTTT	CASMFWRGTGELFF
NA	TRBD1	TRBJ1-1	TRBV28	TGTGCCATAAAGACAGGGATGAACACTGAAGCTTTCTTT	CAIKTGMNTEAFF
NA	TRBD2	TRBJ2-1	TRBV5-1	TGCGCCAGCAGCTTAAGTCTGCGGACTAGCGGGGGATCGGCCAATGAGCAGTTCTTC	CASSLSLRTSGGSANEQFF
NA	NA	TRBJ1-3	TRBV5-1	TGCGCCAGCGGCCCGGGGGGACCTGGAAACACCATATATTTT	CASGPGGPGNTIYF
NA	NA	TRBJ1-1	TRBV11-2	TGTGCCAGCAGCTTAGATCGGGCTGAAGCTTTCTTT	CASSLDRAEAFF
NA	NA	TRBJ2-7	TRBV9	TGTGCCAGCAGCCCCGGGTCGGGGTACTACGAGCAGTACTTC	CASSPGSGYYEQYF
NA	TRBD2	TRBJ2-7	TRBV27	TGTGCCATCGGGACTTTGAGGGAGGGCCCGAACCACTACGAGCAGTACTTC	CAIGTLREGPNHYEQYF
NA	TRBD2	TRBJ2-1	TRBV11-3	TGTGCCAGCACCCCTCGAGCGGGAGATTTGGCGTTCTTC	CASTPRAGDLAFF
NA	NA	TRBJ1-1	TRBV10-3	TGTGCCATCACTCAGGGATCTTTGAACACTGAAGCTTTCTTT	CAITQGSLNTEAFF
few	NA	TRBJ1-1	TRBV7-3	TGTGCCAGCAGCTCCGACGCGGTCACTGAAGCTTTCTTT	CASSSDAVTEAFF
NA	NA	TRBJ1-1	TRBV19	TGTGCCAGTAGTCTACAGGGCGGTGGCACTGAAGCTTTCTTT	CASSLQGGGTEAFF
NA	TRBD2	TRBJ2-1	TRBV5-5	TGTGCCAGCAGCTCAGATAGCGGGCAGCAGTTCTTC	CASSSDSGQQFF
NA	NA	TRBJ1-1	TRBV10-3	TGTGCCATCAGTGTTGGGGGGGCGGCCGGTTCGAACACTGAAGCTTTCTTT	CAISVGGAAGSNTEAFF
NA	NA	TRBJ2-7	TRBV9	TGTGCCAGCAGCGTAGACGGGTCAGGGGACTACGAGCAGTACTTC	CASSVDGSGDYEQYF
once	TRBD1	TRBJ1-2	TRBV11-2	TGTGCCAGCAGCTTCTCCGGGACAGGGGCTAGGGGCTACACCTTC	CASSFSGTGARGYTF
NA	TRBD2	TRBJ2-3	TRBV15	TGTGCCACCAGCAGGGAATACGTTATGACTAGCGGGAGTACAGATACGCAGTATTTT	CATSREYVMTSGSTDTQYF
NA	NA	TRBJ1-2	TRBV19	TGTGCCAGCCAACAGGACCGAATTAAGAAGGGCTATGGCTACACCTTC	CASQQDRIKKGYGYTF
NA	TRBD2	TRBJ2-3	TRBV29-1	TGCAGCGGGCGGGGGGTCAAATCAGATACGCAGTATTTT	CSGRGVKSDTQYF
NA	TRBD2	TRBJ2-7	TRBV10-3	TGTGCCAACAGCGGGATAGATCGGGGCGAGCAGTACTTC	CANSGIDRGEQYF
NA	NA	TRBJ2-6	TRBV13	TGTGCCAGCAGCTTAGGCGGGGTCTCTGGGGCCAACGTCCTGACTTTC	CASSLGGVSGANVLTF
NA	TRBD1	TRBJ1-2	TRBV2	TGTGCCAGCAGTCAGGACAGGGGCACGGGCTACACCTTC	CASSQDRGTGYTF